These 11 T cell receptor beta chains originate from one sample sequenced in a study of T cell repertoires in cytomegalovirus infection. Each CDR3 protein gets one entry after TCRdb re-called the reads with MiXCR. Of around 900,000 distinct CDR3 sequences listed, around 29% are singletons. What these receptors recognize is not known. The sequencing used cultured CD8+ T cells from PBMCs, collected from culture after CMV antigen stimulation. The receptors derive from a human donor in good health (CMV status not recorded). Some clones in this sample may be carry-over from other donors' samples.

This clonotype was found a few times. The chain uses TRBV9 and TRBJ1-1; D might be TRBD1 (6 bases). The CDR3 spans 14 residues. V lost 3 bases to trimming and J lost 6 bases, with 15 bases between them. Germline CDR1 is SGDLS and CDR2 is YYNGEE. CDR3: CASSEGRGSPEAFF. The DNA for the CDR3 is TGTGCCAGCAGCGAAGGCAGGGGTAGCCCTGAAGCTTTCTTT.

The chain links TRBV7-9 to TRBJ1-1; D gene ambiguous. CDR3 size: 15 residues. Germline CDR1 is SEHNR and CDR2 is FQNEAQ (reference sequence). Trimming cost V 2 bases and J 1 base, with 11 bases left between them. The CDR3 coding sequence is TGTGCCAGCAGCTTACCCGGGAAAGGGAACACTGAAGCTTTCTTT. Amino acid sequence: CASSLPGKGNTEAFF.

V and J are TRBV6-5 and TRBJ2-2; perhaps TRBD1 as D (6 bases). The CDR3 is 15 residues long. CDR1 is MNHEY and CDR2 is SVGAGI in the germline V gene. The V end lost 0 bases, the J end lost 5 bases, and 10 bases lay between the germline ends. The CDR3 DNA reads TGTGCCAGCAGTTACTCGGTGACAGGAACCGGGGAGCTGTTTTTT. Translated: CASSYSVTGTGELFF.

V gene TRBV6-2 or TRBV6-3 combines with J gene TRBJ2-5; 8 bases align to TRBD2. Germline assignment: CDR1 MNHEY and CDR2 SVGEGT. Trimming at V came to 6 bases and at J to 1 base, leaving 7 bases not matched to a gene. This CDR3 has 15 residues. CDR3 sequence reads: CASSERGWFQETQYF. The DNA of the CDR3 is TGTGCCAGCAGCGAGCGGGGGTGGTTCCAAGAGACCCAGTACTTC.

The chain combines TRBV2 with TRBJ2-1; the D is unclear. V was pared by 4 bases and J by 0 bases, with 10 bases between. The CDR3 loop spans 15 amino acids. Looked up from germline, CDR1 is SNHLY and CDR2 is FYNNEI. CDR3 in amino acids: CASSGSTTSYNEQFF. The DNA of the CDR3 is TGTGCCAGCAGTGGAAGTACTACCTCCTACAATGAGCAGTTCTTC.

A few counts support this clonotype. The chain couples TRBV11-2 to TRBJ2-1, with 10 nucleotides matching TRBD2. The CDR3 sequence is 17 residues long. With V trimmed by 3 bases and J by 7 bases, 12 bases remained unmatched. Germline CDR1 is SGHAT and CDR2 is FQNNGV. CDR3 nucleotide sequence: TGTGCCAGCAGCTTCTCACCCAAGCGGGGGGGGGGGAATGAGCAGTTCTTC. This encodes CASSFSPKRGGGNEQFF.

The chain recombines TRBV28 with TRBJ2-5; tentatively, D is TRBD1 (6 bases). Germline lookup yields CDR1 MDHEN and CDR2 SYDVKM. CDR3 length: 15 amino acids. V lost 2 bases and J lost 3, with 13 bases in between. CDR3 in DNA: TGTGCCAGCAGTTTAACTGGCCAGGGGAAAGAGACCCAGTACTTC. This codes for CASSLTGQGKETQYF.

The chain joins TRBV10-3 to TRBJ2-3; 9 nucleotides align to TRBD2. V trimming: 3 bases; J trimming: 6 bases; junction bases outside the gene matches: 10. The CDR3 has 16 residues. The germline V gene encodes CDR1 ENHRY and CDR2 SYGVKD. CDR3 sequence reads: CAISDASSGVADTQYF. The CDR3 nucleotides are TGTGCCATCAGTGATGCGTCTAGCGGGGTGGCGGATACGCAGTATTTT.

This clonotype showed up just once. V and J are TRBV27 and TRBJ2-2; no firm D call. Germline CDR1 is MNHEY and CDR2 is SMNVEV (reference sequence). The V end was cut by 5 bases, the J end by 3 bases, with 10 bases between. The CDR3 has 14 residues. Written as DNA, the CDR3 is TGTGCCAGCAGTCCAAATTCCCACACCGGGGAGCTGTTTTTT. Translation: CASSPNSHTGELFF.

The chain's CDR3 is CASSQKRGDIQYF. Here the CDR3 DNA reads TGTGCCAGCAGTCAAAAGCGGGGGGACATTCAGTACTTC. The chain uses TRBV6-1 and TRBJ2-4; 9 bases align to TRBD2. The CDR3 covers 13 residues. From germline, CDR1 is MNHNS and CDR2 SASEGT. J was trimmed by 8 bases and V by 5 bases; bases with no gene match: 4.

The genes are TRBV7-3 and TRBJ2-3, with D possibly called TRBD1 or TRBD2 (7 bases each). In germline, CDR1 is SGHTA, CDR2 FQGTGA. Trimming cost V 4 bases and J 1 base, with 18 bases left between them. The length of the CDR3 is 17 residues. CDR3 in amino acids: CASSSGGGAARTDTQYF. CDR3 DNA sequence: TGTGCCAGCAGCTCAGGGGGGGGCGCGGCTCGCACAGATACGCAGTATTTT.